The rows below give T cell receptor beta chains drawn from one sample of a study of OX40 agonist ivuxolimab in advanced cancers. Sequencing used immunoSEQ multiplex PCR; TCRdb keeps in-frame clones, though not all of them. The repertoire consists of over 95,000 clones, with roughly 90% occurring once and the leading ten covering about 0.31%. Sequenced here: CD4+ or CD8+ T cells sorted from blood, sampled in a trial of the OX40 agonist ivuxolimab. Source of these receptors: an adult with an advanced solid tumor such as melanoma, head and neck, liver or kidney cancer. Both conserved end residues are part of each CDR3. The D gene is left open where the match is weak. Size values are once, few and many counts, or a class for expanded clones, and some rows have none.

>TRBV9|-|-|TRBJ2-5
CASSVGTGLDQYF
TGTGCCAGCAGCGTAGGAACGGGATTGGACCAGTACTTC
>TRBV4-1|TRBD1|-|TRBJ2-1
CASSQGGGTGGLGEQFF
TGCGCCAGCAGCCAAGGTGGGGGGACAGGGGGTCTCGGTGAGCAGTTCTTC
>TRBV6-6|-|-|TRBJ1-5
CASRPRGPSNQPQHF
TGTGCCAGCAGACCCCGGGGCCCTAGCAATCAGCCCCAGCATTTT
>TRBV5-1|-|-|TRBJ2-5
CASSLRQARQGETQYF
TGCGCCAGCAGCTTAAGACAGGCCCGCCAGGGGGAGACCCAGTACTTC
>TRBV7-2|TRBD1|once|TRBJ1-2
CASSLGQGAVSGGYTF
TGTGCCAGCAGCTTGGGACAGGGGGCGGTTTCGGGAGGCTACACCTTC
>TRBV7-6|TRBD2|once|TRBJ2-5
CASKEAGGRGETQYF
TGTGCCAGCAAAGAAGCGGGAGGGAGAGGAGAGACCCAGTACTTC
>TRBV11-2|TRBD1|-|TRBJ2-7
CASSQGQGREQYF
TGTGCCAGCAGCCAGGGACAGGGTCGTGAGCAGTACTTC
>TRBV5-1|TRBD2|-|TRBJ2-1
CASSLRASGVYNEQFF
TGCGCCAGCAGCTTGAGGGCGAGCGGGGTATACAATGAACAGTTCTTC
>TRBV7-8|-|-|TRBJ1-2
CASSLSWVRDGDGYTF
TGTGCCAGCAGCCTGTCCTGGGTCAGGGACGGGGATGGCTACACCTTC
>TRBV7-2|-|-|TRBJ1-1
CASSVVSGVMNTEAFF
TGTGCCAGCAGCGTGGTTTCTGGGGTAATGAACACTGAAGCTTTCTTT
>TRBV28|-|-|TRBJ2-7
CASSSDYPYEQYF
TGTGCCAGCAGCTCGGACTATCCCTACGAGCAGTACTTC
>TRBV27|TRBD1|-|TRBJ2-7
CASSIDRAPSSYEQYF
TGTGCCAGCAGTATCGACAGGGCCCCTAGCTCCTACGAGCAGTACTTC
>TRBV19|TRBD2|-|TRBJ2-7
CASSSRISGTDEQYF
TGTGCCAGTAGCTCCCGAATTAGCGGGACTGACGAGCAGTACTTC
>TRBV6-5|TRBD1|-|TRBJ2-5
CASSYGQGGMETQYF
TGTGCCAGCAGTTACGGACAGGGAGGCATGGAGACCCAGTACTTC
>TRBV7-2|TRBD1|once|TRBJ1-5
CASRRQGRGTRVNQPQHF
TGTGCCAGCAGAAGACAGGGGAGAGGGACCCGGGTCAATCAGCCCCAGCATTTT
>TRBV7-3|-|-|TRBJ2-7
CASSLGATYEQYF
TGTGCCAGCAGCTTGGGCGCGACCTACGAGCAGTACTTC
>TRBV5-1|TRBD1|-|TRBJ2-7
CASSLRQGPDEQYF
TGCGCCAGCAGCCTCCGACAGGGGCCGGACGAGCAGTACTTC
>TRBV6-5|TRBD2|-|TRBJ2-7
CASSRTTSVYEQYF
TGTGCCAGCAGCAGAACGACTAGCGTCTACGAGCAGTACTTC
>TRBV28|TRBD2|-|TRBJ2-1
CASSLRLAGGLYNEQFF
TGTGCCAGCAGTTTACGACTAGCGGGAGGCCTCTACAATGAGCAGTTCTTC
>TRBV5-6|-|-|TRBJ2-3
CASSWAGTDTQYF
TGTGCCAGCAGCTGGGCAGGGACAGATACGCAGTATTTT
>TRBV4-3|-|-|TRBJ2-1
CASSQDPGWGEQFF
TGCGCCAGCAGCCAAGACCCAGGATGGGGTGAGCAGTTCTTC
>TRBV10-2|TRBD2|-|TRBJ2-1
CASSGTWTSGAKHNEQFF
TGCGCCAGCAGTGGAACATGGACTAGCGGAGCAAAGCACAATGAGCAGTTCTTC
>TRBV27|TRBD1|-|TRBJ2-4
CASSLGQGARSGKNIQYF
TGTGCCAGCAGCCTCGGACAGGGCGCGAGGTCTGGAAAAAACATTCAGTACTTC
>TRBV7-8|-|-|TRBJ2-7
CASSLSFREQYF
TGTGCCAGCAGCCTTTCATTTCGCGAGCAGTACTTC
>TRBV19|TRBD1|-|TRBJ2-7
CASSSWGQGNEQYF
TGTGCCAGTAGTTCCTGGGGACAGGGGAACGAGCAGTACTTC
>TRBV18|TRBD1|once|TRBJ2-2
CASSPRNPGTGNTGELFF
TGTGCCAGCTCACCGCGAAATCCCGGGACAGGGAACACCGGGGAGCTGTTTTTT
>TRBV18|TRBD1|-|TRBJ1-4
CASSPTGLRNEKLFF
TGTGCCAGCTCACCGACAGGGCTTAGAAATGAAAAACTGTTTTTT
>TRBV7-8|-|once|TRBJ1-5
CASSLSPPNRRFLMLCQPQHF
TGTGCCAGCAGCTTAAGCCCCCCGAACCGGAGATTCCTGATGTTATGTCAGCCCCAGCATTTT
>TRBV10-3|-|-|TRBJ2-2
CAISEFSGELFF
TGTGCCATCAGTGAGTTCTCCGGGGAGCTGTTTTTT
>TRBV6-6|-|-|TRBJ1-6
CASSYSQGNSPLHF
TGTGCCAGCAGTTACAGCCAGGGGAATTCACCCCTCCACTTT
>TRBV7-8|-|once|TRBJ2-7
CASGYRSGYEQYF
TGTGCCAGCGGCTATCGGAGTGGCTACGAGCAGTACTTC
>TRBV9|-|-|TRBJ2-5
CASSVAGETQYF
TGTGCCAGCAGCGTAGCGGGAGAGACCCAGTACTTC
>TRBV5-1|TRBD1|-|TRBJ2-2
CASSPGQGANTGELFF
TGCGCCAGCAGCCCCGGACAGGGAGCGAACACCGGGGAGCTGTTTTTT
>TRBV7-8|-|-|TRBJ1-4
CASSFQGLGEKLFF
TGTGCCAGCAGCTTCCAGGGGCTCGGGGAAAAACTGTTTTTT
>TRBV11-2|TRBD2|-|TRBJ2-5
CASSLVTGGPQETQYF
TGTGCCAGCAGCTTAGTGACGGGAGGGCCGCAAGAGACCCAGTACTTC
>TRBV30|-|-|TRBJ1-3
CAWTLVPGNTIYF
TGTGCCTGGACCCTGGTTCCGGGAAACACCATATATTTT
>TRBV19|TRBD2|-|TRBJ2-4
CASTSSSGRPLAKNIQYF
TGTGCCAGTACCTCGTCGAGCGGGAGGCCCCTAGCCAAAAACATTCAGTACTTC
>TRBV6-5|TRBD1|few|TRBJ1-5
CACWTGGQPQHF
TGTGCCTGCTGGACAGGGGGTCAGCCCCAGCATTTT
>TRBV7-2|-|-|TRBJ2-7
CASSPGPGPSYEQYF
TGTGCCAGCAGCCCCGGGCCCGGCCCCTCCTACGAGCAGTACTTC
>TRBV2|TRBD1|medium-sized|TRBJ1-1
CASSGTGGLAEAFF
TGTGCCAGCAGTGGCACAGGGGGCTTAGCTGAAGCTTTCTTT
>TRBV5-1|TRBD1|-|TRBJ2-3
CASSLGDSPTDTQYF
TGCGCCAGCAGCTTGGGGGACAGCCCCACAGATACGCAGTATTTT
>TRBV28|-|-|TRBJ1-2
CASSFLRDYGYTF
TGTGCCAGCAGTTTTCTGCGGGACTATGGCTACACCTTC
>TRBV5-1|TRBD1|-|TRBJ1-4
CASSFGTGRNEKLFF
TGCGCCAGCAGCTTTGGGACAGGCCGTAATGAAAAACTGTTTTTT
>TRBV5-4|TRBD1|-|TRBJ1-2
CASSGDRDRDRIYGYTF
TGTGCCAGCAGCGGCGACCGAGACAGGGATCGTATCTATGGCTACACCTTC
>TRBV11-2|-|-|TRBJ2-3
CASSPRRGLADTQYF
TGTGCCAGCAGCCCCCGCCGGGGGCTCGCAGATACGCAGTATTTT
>TRBV2|TRBD2|-|TRBJ2-1
CASRGGTSGMRDYNEQFF
TGTGCCAGCAGGGGGGGGACTAGCGGGATGAGGGACTACAATGAGCAGTTCTTC
>TRBV7-2|-|-|TRBJ2-5
CASSSRTGETQYF
TGTGCCAGCAGCTCAAGGACGGGAGAGACCCAGTACTTC
>TRBV28|-|-|TRBJ2-4
CASSFRQRGDIQYF
TGTGCCAGCAGTTTTCGTCAAAGAGGGGACATTCAGTACTTC
>TRBV7-2|-|-|TRBJ2-5
CASSLDFNIMETQYF
TGTGCCAGCAGCTTAGACTTTAATATTATGGAGACCCAGTACTTC
>TRBV4-1|TRBD2|-|TRBJ2-7
CASSTPGTSGRGEQYF
TGCGCCAGCAGCACACCTGGGACTAGCGGGAGAGGCGAGCAGTACTTC
>TRBV7-2|TRBD2|-|TRBJ2-7
CASSLLPGGAYEQYF
TGTGCCAGCAGCCTTCTACCGGGAGGCGCCTACGAGCAGTACTTC
>TRBV6-1|TRBD1|-|TRBJ2-7
CTSILTGSAYEQYF
TGTACCAGCATTTTGACAGGGTCAGCCTACGAGCAGTACTTC
>TRBV28|-|-|TRBJ2-5
CASSFSGSRKETQYF
TGTGCCAGCAGTTTTTCCGGAAGCCGTAAAGAGACCCAGTACTTC
>TRBV5-4|-|-|TRBJ2-5
CASSWPQETQYF
TGTGCCAGCAGCTGGCCCCAAGAGACCCAGTACTTC
>TRBV5-1|TRBD1|-|TRBJ1-2
CASSLGQGARDGYTF
TGCGCCAGCAGCTTGGGACAGGGGGCGAGGGATGGCTACACCTTC
>TRBV7-9|TRBD1|-|TRBJ1-2
CASSRLTGFYGYTF
TGTGCCAGCAGCCGCCTGACAGGGTTCTATGGCTACACCTTC